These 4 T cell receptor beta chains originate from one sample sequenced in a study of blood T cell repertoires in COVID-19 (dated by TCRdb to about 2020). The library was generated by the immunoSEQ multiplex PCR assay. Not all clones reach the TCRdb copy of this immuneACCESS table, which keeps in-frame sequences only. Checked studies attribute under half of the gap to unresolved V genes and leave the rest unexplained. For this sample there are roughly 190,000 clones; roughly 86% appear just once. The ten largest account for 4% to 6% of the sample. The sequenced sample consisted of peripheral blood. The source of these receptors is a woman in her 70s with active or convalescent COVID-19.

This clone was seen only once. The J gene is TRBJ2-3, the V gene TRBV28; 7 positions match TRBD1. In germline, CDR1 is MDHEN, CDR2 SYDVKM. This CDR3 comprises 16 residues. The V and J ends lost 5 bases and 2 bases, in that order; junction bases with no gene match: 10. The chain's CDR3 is CASSGARQGSTDTQYF. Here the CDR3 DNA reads TGTGCCAGCAGTGGTGCTCGACAGGGCTCCACAGATACGCAGTATTTT.

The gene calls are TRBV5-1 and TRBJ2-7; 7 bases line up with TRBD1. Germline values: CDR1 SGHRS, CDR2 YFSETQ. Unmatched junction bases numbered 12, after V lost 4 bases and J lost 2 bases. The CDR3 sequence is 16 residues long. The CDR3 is CASSPGTAVRTYEQYF. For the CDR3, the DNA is TGCGCCAGCAGCCCCGGGACAGCCGTCAGAACCTACGAGCAGTACTTC.

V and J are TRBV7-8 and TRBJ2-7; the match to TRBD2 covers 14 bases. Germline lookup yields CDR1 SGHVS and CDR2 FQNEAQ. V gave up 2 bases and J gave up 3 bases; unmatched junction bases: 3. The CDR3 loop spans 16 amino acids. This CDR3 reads CASSLYGTSGSYEQYF. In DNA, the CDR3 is TGTGCCAGCAGCTTATATGGGACTAGCGGGAGCTACGAGCAGTACTTC.

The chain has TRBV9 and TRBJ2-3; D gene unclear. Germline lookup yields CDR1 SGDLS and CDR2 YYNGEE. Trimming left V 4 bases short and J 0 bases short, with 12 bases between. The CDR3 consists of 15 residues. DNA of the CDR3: TGTGCCAGCAGCCCGCACACCGCTAGCACAGATACGCAGTATTTT. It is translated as CASSPHTASTDTQYF.